This T cell receptor beta chain was identified in a study of blood T cell repertoires in COVID-19. As handled by the study authors: Estimated nucleated cell counts came from reference gene primer amplification. Measured with immunoSEQ multiplex PCR; TCRdb has only the in-frame clones, and not every one. That table furnishes V, J and clone size, whereas the DNA furnished D and trimming. The data show about 85,000 clones, with approximately 90% seen just once and about 2% held by the top ten. The length of the CDR3 is 13 residues. Between the trimmed V and J ends, which lost 3 bases and 5 bases, there was a span of 7 bases. The germline V gene encodes CDR1 SEHNR and CDR2 FQNEAQ (reference sequence).

The sequenced sample was peripheral blood. This chain links TRBV7-9 with TRBJ2-2; D call uncertain. This clonotype was obtained from a man over 45 with acute or convalescent COVID-19. As DNA, the CDR3 is TGTGCCAGCAGCTTTGAGGAAACCGGGGAGCTGTTTTTT. Protein sequence: CASSFEETGELFF.